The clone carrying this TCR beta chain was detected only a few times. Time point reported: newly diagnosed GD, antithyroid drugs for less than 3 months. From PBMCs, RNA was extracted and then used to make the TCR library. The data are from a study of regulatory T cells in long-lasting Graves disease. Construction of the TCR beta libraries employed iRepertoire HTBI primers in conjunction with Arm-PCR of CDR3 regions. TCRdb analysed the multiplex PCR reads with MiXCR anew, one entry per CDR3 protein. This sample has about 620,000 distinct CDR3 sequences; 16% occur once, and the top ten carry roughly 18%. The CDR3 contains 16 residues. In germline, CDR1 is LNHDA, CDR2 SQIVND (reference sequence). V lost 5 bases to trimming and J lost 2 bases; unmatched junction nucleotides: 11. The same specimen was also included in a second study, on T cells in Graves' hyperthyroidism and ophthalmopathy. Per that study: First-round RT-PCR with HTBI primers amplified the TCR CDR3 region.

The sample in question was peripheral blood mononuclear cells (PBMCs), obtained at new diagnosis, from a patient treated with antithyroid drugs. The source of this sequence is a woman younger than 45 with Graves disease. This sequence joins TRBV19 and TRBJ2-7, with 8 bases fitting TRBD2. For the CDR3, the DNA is TGTGCCAGTAGTTCACCACTAGCGGAGAGTCCCTACGAGCAGTACTTC. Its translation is CASSSPLAESPYEQYF.